Each of the 9 T cell receptor beta chains below was sequenced from the same sample in a study of T cells in Graves' hyperthyroidism and ophthalmopathy. Amplified TCR beta CDR3 regions came from RNA transcripts. With the HTBI primer set, the TCR CDR3 went through a first round of RT-PCR. TCRdb used MiXCR to reprocess the multiplex PCR reads, holding one entry per CDR3 protein. The table shows more than 550,000 distinct CDR3 sequences, with 45% occurring only once. Sequencing was performed on peripheral blood or thyroid tissue (not recorded which). These receptors all stem from an adult man with Graves' disease, either hyperthyroidism or ophthalmopathy (not recorded which).

This clonotype was observed a handful of times. This chain connects TRBV7-2 to TRBJ1-5, with TRBD1 as a possible D gene (6 bases). Per the germline V gene, CDR1 is SGHTA and CDR2 is FQGNSA. This CDR3 has 18 residues. V was shortened by 4 bases and J by 1 base, with 20 bases between the two germline ends. The CDR3 reads CASSSHRTARGSNQPQHF. The CDR3 DNA is TGTGCCAGCAGCTCTCACCGGACAGCCCGCGGGAGCAATCAGCCCCAGCATTTT.

The V gene is TRBV5-1, the J gene TRBJ2-2; D is unresolved. The length of the CDR3 is 12 residues. Germline CDR1 is SGHRS and CDR2 is YFSETQ. V was shortened by 4 bases and J by 6 bases, with 7 bases between the two germline ends. The CDR3 nucleotides are TGCGCCAGCAGCCTATATTCCGGGGAGCTGTTTTTT. It yields the protein CASSLYSGELFF.

The rearrangement joins TRBV19 to TRBJ2-6; D may be TRBD2 (6 bases). This CDR3 is built from 16 residues. From germline, CDR1 is LNHDA and CDR2 SQIVND (reference sequence). Trimming stripped 0 bases from V and 1 base from J, with 7 bases between. CDR3 amino acids: CASSIDGRSGANVLTF. CDR3 nucleotides: TGTGCCAGTAGTATAGATGGGAGGTCTGGGGCCAACGTCCTGACTTTC.

This clonotype was recorded a few times. V is TRBV12-3 or TRBV12-4 and J is TRBJ2-5; 13 bases are a match to TRBD2. Germline trimming cut 5 bases from V and 3 bases from J; bases unmatched to any gene: 6. CDR3 size: 16 residues. CDR3 sequence: CASSAAGLAGEETQYF. CDR3 coding DNA: TGTGCCAGCAGTGCCGCTGGACTAGCGGGGGAAGAGACCCAGTACTTC.

This sequence joins TRBV10-3 and TRBJ1-4; D is ambiguous. V lost 10 bases, J lost 0 bases, and 15 bases lay in between. Germline V gene lookup returns CDR1 ENHRY and CDR2 SYGVKD. There are 15 residues in the CDR3. CDR3 amino acids: CATSSDTATNEKLFF. DNA of the CDR3: TGTGCCACGAGCAGTGATACAGCAACTAATGAAAAACTGTTTTTT.

This clonotype was observed a few times. V gene TRBV5-1 combines with J gene TRBJ2-5; D remains ambiguous. The V end was cut by 2 bases, the J end by 1 base, with 9 bases between. The CDR3 has 14 amino acids. Germline loops: CDR1 SGHRS, CDR2 YFSETQ. The CDR3 reads CASSFTVPQETQYF. The CDR3 bases are TGCGCCAGCAGCTTCACAGTCCCCCAAGAGACCCAGTACTTC.

The V and J genes are TRBV7-9 and TRBJ2-2; D is ambiguous. In germline, CDR1 is SEHNR, CDR2 FQNEAQ (reference sequence). The CDR3 runs to 14 residues. V was cut by 3 bases and J by 6 bases, with 11 bases left in between. Here the CDR3 DNA reads TGTGCCAGCAGCTTCGCGACTCGGCCCGGGGAGCTGTTTTTT. It translates to CASSFATRPGELFF.

The chain carries TRBV9 and TRBJ2-7; 7 bases fit TRBD2. Trimming at V came to 9 bases and at J to 3 bases, leaving 9 bases not matched to a gene. Per the germline V gene, CDR1 is SGDLS and CDR2 is YYNGEE. The CDR3 loop spans 13 amino acids. This chain's CDR3 is CATSRGDHYEQYF. Written as DNA, the CDR3 is TGTGCCACGTCCCGGGGGGACCACTACGAGCAGTACTTC.

Only a few counts were recorded for this clonotype. V gene TRBV7-9 combines with J gene TRBJ1-4; tentatively, D is TRBD1 (5 bases). The germline gives CDR1 SEHNR, CDR2 FQNEAQ (reference sequence). The CDR3 totals 15 residues. Trimming took off 4 bases at V and 7 bases at J, with 16 bases between the two ends. CDR3 bases: TGTGCCAGCAGCTCAGACAGCGGAGACCCTGAAAAACTGTTTTTT. Its translation is CASSSDSGDPEKLFF.